The 19 T cell receptor beta chains in this list originate from one sample, sequenced in a study of cytomegalovirus exposure and HLA in healthy donors. The primer mix had 60 Vbeta and 13 Jbeta primers. The data were produced by immunoSEQ multiplex PCR, yet TCRdb's version contains in-frame clones alone and is incomplete. This table has about 130,000 clones, over 80% appearing once. Sequenced input: PBMCs. The receptors were sampled from a man aged 18 to 30 in good health and CMV-seropositive.

This chain connects TRBV11-2 to TRBJ2-5; possible D gene TRBD2, 5 bases. This CDR3 comprises 13 residues. The germline V and J ends were trimmed by 5 bases and 4 bases, with 11 bases remaining between them. Germline CDR1 SGHAT, CDR2 FQNNGV. The CDR3 nucleotides are TGTGCCAGCAGCCCGGGGTTGAGAGAGACCCAGTACTTC. Translating it yields CASSPGLRETQYF.

The chain has TRBV28 and TRBJ1-5; 9 positions agree with TRBD1. The germline CDR1 and CDR2 sequences are MDHEN and SYDVKM. Germline trimming cut 1 base from V and 1 base from J; bases unmatched to any gene: 17. CDR3 length: 21 amino acids. CDR3: CASSLLKAPGQGSRSNQPQHF. Written as DNA, the CDR3 is TGTGCCAGCAGTTTATTAAAGGCGCCGGGACAGGGCTCTAGGAGCAATCAGCCCCAGCATTTT. Full variable domain (remainder filled in from reference TRBV28 and TRBJ1-5): DVKVTQSSRYLVKRTGEKVFLECVQDMDHENMFWYRQDPGLGLRLIYFSYDVKMKEKGDIPEGYSVSREKKERFSLILESASTNQTSMYLCASSLLKAPGQGSRSNQPQHFGDGTRLSIL.

V gene TRBV9 combines with J gene TRBJ1-1; D unclear. There are 15 residues in the CDR3. V lost 3 bases and J lost 0, with 12 bases in between. CDR1 is SGDLS, CDR2 YYNGEE, per germline. For the CDR3, the DNA is TGTGCCAGCAGCGATGGACGGGAGCTGAACACTGAAGCTTTCTTT. Its translation is CASSDGRELNTEAFF. The whole variable domain, filled in from reference TRBV9 and TRBJ1-1, reads DSGVTQTPKHLITATGQRVTLRCSPRSGDLSVYWYQQSLDQGLQFLIQYYNGEERAKGNILERFSAQQFPDLHSELNLSSLELGDSALYFCASSDGRELNTEAFFGQGTRLTVV.

The chain links TRBV6-4 to TRBJ2-1; possibly TRBD2 for D (5 bases). Germline-derived CDR1 and CDR2 are MRHNA and SNTAGT. Trimming shortened V by 5 bases and J by 3 bases, and 8 bases separated the two germline ends. The CDR3 consists of 13 residues. The CDR3 sequence: CASSRTSYNEQFF. Here the CDR3 DNA reads TGTGCCAGCAGTCGAACTAGCTACAATGAGCAGTTCTTC.

The chain links TRBV6-6 to TRBJ1-2; TRBD1 might be the D (6 bases). The CDR3 has 12 amino acids. V dropped 10 bases and J dropped 8 bases, with 17 bases sitting between them. Germline-derived CDR1 and CDR2 are MNHNY and SVGAGI (reference sequence). The CDR3 loop reads CATSGASGGYTF. The CDR3 bases are TGTGCCACCTCAGGGGCCTCGGGGGGCTACACCTTC.

The rearrangement uses TRBV18 and TRBJ2-7, with D perhaps matching TRBD2 (7 bases). Germline CDR1 is KGHSH and CDR2 is LQKENI. Trimming removed 4 bases at V and 2 bases at J, with 12 bases between. The CDR3 is made up of 14 amino acids. The CDR3 coding sequence is TGTGCCAGCTCACGGGAGGGGGGCCCCTACGAGCAGTACTTC. Its translation is CASSREGGPYEQYF.

The J gene is TRBJ1-3, the V gene TRBV10-1; D might be TRBD1 (6 bases). CDR1 is WNHNN, CDR2 SYGVQD, per germline (reference sequence). CDR3 length: 14 residues. V lost 3 bases and J 2 bases, leaving 8 bases between the germline ends. The CDR3: CASSDPGAGNTIYF. As DNA, the CDR3 is TGCGCCAGCAGTGACCCAGGGGCTGGAAACACCATATATTTT.

This sequence joins TRBV11-2 and TRBJ2-5, with D maybe TRBD2 (7 bases). Between the trimmed V and J ends, which lost 5 bases and 7 bases, there was a span of 23 bases. The CDR3 spans 16 residues. Germline V gene lookup returns CDR1 SGHAT and CDR2 FQNNGV. This CDR3 reads CASSPPEGGQQATQYF. The CDR3 nucleotides read TGTGCCAGCAGCCCCCCTGAGGGGGGGCAACAGGCGACCCAGTACTTC. Full variable domain (rest looked up from reference TRBV11-2 and TRBJ2-5): EAGVAQSPRYKIIEKRQSVAFWCNPISGHATLYWYQQILGQGPKLLIQFQNNGVVDDSQLPKDRFSAERLKGVDSTLKIQPAKLEDSAVYLCASSPPEGGQQATQYFGPGTRLLVL.

The rearrangement joins TRBV10-2 to TRBJ1-6; the D gene is possibly TRBD1 (6 bases). Germline V gene sequence: CDR1 WSHSY, CDR2 SAAADI. CDR3 length: 12 residues. V gave up 8 bases and J gave up 10 bases, with 12 bases separating them. The CDR3 protein is CASGTGQSPLHF. The CDR3 DNA reads TGCGCCAGCGGAACAGGGCAATCACCCCTCCACTTT.

V usage is TRBV25-1 and J usage is TRBJ2-7; D is possibly TRBD1 (6 bases). This CDR3 contains 15 residues. V dropped 5 bases and J dropped 8 bases, with 22 bases sitting between them. Germline values: CDR1 MGHDK, CDR2 SYGVNS. CDR3 nucleotide sequence: TGTGCCAGCAGTCAAAGCAGGGGCCTACCTACACAGCAGTACTTC. Protein product: CASSQSRGLPTQQYF.

The chain carries TRBV5-5 and TRBJ1-6; D is ambiguous. Germline CDR1 and CDR2: SGHKS and YYEKEE (reference sequence). With 10 bases removed from V and 0 bases from J, the gap between germline ends came to 8 bases. This CDR3 is built from 13 residues. This CDR3 is CACGSSYNSPLHF. The CDR3 DNA sequence: TGTGCCTGCGGGAGCTCCTATAATTCACCCCTCCACTTT.

The chain recombines TRBV6-6 with TRBJ2-7, with a possible D match to TRBD1 (6 bases). The CDR3 loop spans 15 amino acids. Per germline, CDR1 MNHNY and CDR2 SVGAGI (reference sequence). V was pared by 5 bases and J by 1 base, with 15 bases between. In DNA, the CDR3 is TGTGCCAGCAGTCCGGACACAGGGTATTCCTACGAGCAGTACTTC. Protein product: CASSPDTGYSYEQYF.

Only one count was recorded for this clone. This sequence joins TRBV5-6 and TRBJ2-5; 8 positions agree with TRBD1. This CDR3 contains 15 residues. V was clipped by 0 bases and J by 4 bases; unmatched bases: 5. CDR1 SGHDT and CDR2 YYEEEE come from the germline V gene. The CDR3 loop is CASSLGRGQRETQYF. The CDR3 DNA reads TGTGCCAGCAGCTTGGGCAGGGGGCAACGAGAGACCCAGTACTTC.

This chain links TRBV5-1 with TRBJ2-7; 7 bases match TRBD1. With 3 bases clipped from V and 0 bases from J, the junction kept 6 bases outside the gene matches. Germline-derived CDR1 and CDR2 are SGHRS and YFSETQ. The CDR3 spans 15 residues. The CDR3 DNA follows: TGCGCCAGCAGCTCACAGGGGAGTGGCTCCTACGAGCAGTACTTC. Translating it yields CASSSQGSGSYEQYF.

The chain combines TRBV5-8 with TRBJ2-1, with a tentative D call TRBD1 (5 bases). V shed 4 bases and J shed 3 bases, with 17 bases lying between them. Germline values: CDR1 SGHTS, CDR2 YDEGEE. This CDR3 spans 16 amino acids. CDR3 amino acids: CASSPRPGYGYNEQFF. The CDR3, as DNA: TGTGCCAGCAGCCCCCGGCCAGGGTACGGCTACAATGAGCAGTTCTTC.

The chain joins TRBV15 to TRBJ2-7; D is unresolved. V lost 4 bases, J lost 4 bases, and 5 bases lay in between. This CDR3 spans 11 amino acids. Germline values: CDR1 LNHNV, CDR2 YYDKDF (reference sequence). The CDR3 bases are TGTGCCACCAGCAACGAGTACGAGCAGTACTTC. Translated, it gives CATSNEYEQYF.

The genes are TRBV11-2 and TRBJ2-7; the D is unclear. CDR1 and CDR2 (germline): SGHAT, FQNNGV. The V gene lost 0 bases and the J gene lost 4 bases, with 13 bases spanning the gap. The CDR3 sequence is 15 residues long. CDR3 in amino acids: CASSLEADRVYEQYF. CDR3 DNA: TGTGCCAGCAGCTTAGAAGCTGATCGGGTTTACGAGCAGTACTTC. The entire variable domain, with the rest obtained from reference TRBV11-2 and TRBJ2-7, is as follows: EAGVAQSPRYKIIEKRQSVAFWCNPISGHATLYWYQQILGQGPKLLIQFQNNGVVDDSQLPKDRFSAERLKGVDSTLKIQPAKLEDSAVYLCASSLEADRVYEQYFGPGTRLTVT.

The CDR3 DNA sequence: TGTGCCAGCAGCCCCCAAAAGGGGGAAGAGACCCAGTACTTC. It codes for CASSPQKGEETQYF. The rearrangement uses TRBV7-9 and TRBJ2-5; TRBD1 might be the D (6 bases). Germline CDR1 SEHNR, CDR2 FQNEAQ (reference sequence). The V gene lost 5 bases and the J gene lost 3 bases, with 13 bases spanning the gap. The CDR3 is made up of 14 amino acids.

This chain connects TRBV5-1 to TRBJ1-4; tentatively, D is TRBD1 (5 bases). CDR1 SGHRS and CDR2 YFSETQ come from the germline V gene. The V end lost 2 bases, the J end lost 8 bases, and 13 bases lay between the germline ends. This CDR3 has 14 residues. CDR3 in DNA: TGCGCCAGCAGCTTTCCAGGGAAAAGCGAAAAACTGTTTTTT. Translated, it gives CASSFPGKSEKLFF.